What follows are 4 T cell receptor beta chains derived from one specimen sequenced in a study of PD-1 blockade in classical Hodgkin lymphoma. Assay used: immunoSEQ multiplex PCR; TCRdb lists only in-frame clones, some missing. This sample carries roughly 92,000 clones, roughly 92% of them seen once, and the ten largest clones take about 2.5%. Autologous stem cell transplantation was followed by relapse in every patient, and brentuximab vedotin exposure varied. The specimen comprised peripheral blood mononuclear cells (PBMCs), sampled at baseline. These receptors all stem from a human donor with classical Hodgkin lymphoma.

The chain carries TRBV6-4 and TRBJ1-1; D is uncertain. Germline CDR1 and CDR2: MRHNA and SNTAGT. Trimming left V 4 bases short and J 1 base short, with 7 bases between. CDR3 size: 13 residues. The CDR3 region is CASSVNRNTEAFF. The CDR3 DNA sequence: TGTGCCAGCAGTGTCAACAGGAACACTGAAGCTTTCTTT.

V and J are TRBV6-1 and TRBJ1-1, with TRBD1 matching over 11 bases. In germline, CDR1 is MNHNS, CDR2 SASEGT. J lost 4 bases, V lost 5 bases, and 3 bases had no gene match. The CDR3 covers 14 residues. DNA of the CDR3: TGTGCCAGCAGTTTCGGGACAGGGGGCACTGAAGCTTTCTTT. Its translation is CASSFGTGGTEAFF.

This clone was picked up a small number of times. The chain couples TRBV11-2 to TRBJ2-7; 7 bases are a match to TRBD2. From germline, CDR1 is SGHAT and CDR2 FQNNGV. Trimming at V came to 5 bases and at J to 3 bases, leaving 16 bases not matched to a gene. This CDR3 contains 17 residues. The CDR3 DNA follows: TGTGCCAGCAGCCCCCTACCCGGGAGGCCCCTGGGCTACGAGCAGTACTTC. Amino acid sequence: CASSPLPGRPLGYEQYF.

This chain connects TRBV27 to TRBJ2-3; no clear D gene. The CDR3 length is 13 residues. Deletions cut 2 bases from V and 7 bases from J, with 10 bases between. The germline V gene encodes CDR1 MNHEY and CDR2 SMNVEV (reference sequence). For the CDR3, the DNA is TGTGCCAGCAGTTTAAAAACGGTTTATACGCAGTATTTT. Translating gives CASSLKTVYTQYF.